This is a list of T cell receptor beta chains from one sample in a study of shared clonotypes between healthy human individuals. Using immunoSEQ multiplex PCR, the repertoire was profiled, and TCRdb retains in-frame clones only, with some absent. The table includes around 980,000 clones, 75% to 80% detected once. The source material was memory CD4+ T cells from PBMCs. The source is a man younger than 30 in good health. Some clones in this sample may be carry-over from other donors' samples. Each CDR3 is given with its conserved first and last residue. D genes are given only for firm matches. Size is stated for part of the rows, as once, few or many counts, or as a class when the clone is expanded.

j_gene	v_gene	abundance	d_gene	CDR3aa	CDR3nt
TRBJ2-2	TRBV7-3	once	-	CASSLTKDDTGELFF	TGTGCCAGCAGCTTAACCAAGGACGACACCGGGGAGCTGTTTTTT
TRBJ2-7	TRBV20-1	-	-	CSATEIYEQYF	TGCAGTGCCACCGAAATCTACGAGCAGTACTTC
TRBJ2-2	TRBV30	-	-	CAWSPIGELFF	TGTGCCTGGAGCCCTATCGGGGAGCTGTTTTTT
TRBJ2-3	TRBV4-1	-	-	CASSRAGNADTQYF	TGCGCCAGCAGCCGAGCCGGGAACGCAGATACGCAGTATTTT
TRBJ2-3	TRBV6-5	-	TRBD2	CASRGLAEDTQYF	TGTGCCAGCAGAGGACTAGCGGAAGATACGCAGTATTTT
TRBJ2-1	TRBV5-8	-	-	CASSLIGVTNNEQFF	TGTGCCAGCAGCTTGATAGGAGTAACCAACAATGAGCAGTTCTTC
TRBJ2-1	TRBV9	-	TRBD2	CASSVGLAGGPYNEQFF	TGTGCCAGCAGCGTAGGGCTAGCGGGAGGGCCCTACAATGAGCAGTTCTTC
TRBJ2-2	TRBV5-1	-	-	CASSWGRAAGELFF	TGCGCCAGCAGCTGGGGTAGGGCCGCCGGGGAGCTGTTTTTT
TRBJ2-1	TRBV7-3	-	-	CASSLVGTLSNNEQFF	TGTGCCAGCAGCTTAGTCGGGACTTTAAGCAACAATGAGCAGTTCTTC
TRBJ2-7	TRBV6-1	few	-	CASSDDPYSSYEQYF	TGTGCCAGCAGTGATGATCCTTATAGCTCCTACGAGCAGTACTTC
TRBJ2-7	TRBV5-1	few	TRBD2	CASSRVLLTSGAYEQYF	TGCGCCAGCAGCCGTGTTTTGCTGACTAGCGGGGCCTACGAGCAGTACTTC